This T cell receptor (beta chain) was observed in a study of T cell changes during pregnancy in multiple sclerosis. Measured with immunoSEQ multiplex PCR; TCRdb has only the in-frame clones, and not every one. The sample lists about 98,000 clones, 92% seen once, with roughly 2.1% in the top ten. With 4 bases removed from V and 1 base from J, the gap between germline ends came to 14 bases. The CDR3 has 15 residues. Germline CDR1 reads MNHEY; CDR2 reads SVGAGI. V gene TRBV6-5 combines with J gene TRBJ2-7; the D gene is possibly TRBD2 (5 bases). The TCR comes from a female donor in good health, enrolled as a control in a pregnancy study. The material sequenced was peripheral blood, taken after pregnancy. In DNA form, the CDR3 reads TGTGCCAGCAGTTCCCCCGTCCGGGGTTCCTACGAGCAGTACTTC. The encoded protein is CASSSPVRGSYEQYF.